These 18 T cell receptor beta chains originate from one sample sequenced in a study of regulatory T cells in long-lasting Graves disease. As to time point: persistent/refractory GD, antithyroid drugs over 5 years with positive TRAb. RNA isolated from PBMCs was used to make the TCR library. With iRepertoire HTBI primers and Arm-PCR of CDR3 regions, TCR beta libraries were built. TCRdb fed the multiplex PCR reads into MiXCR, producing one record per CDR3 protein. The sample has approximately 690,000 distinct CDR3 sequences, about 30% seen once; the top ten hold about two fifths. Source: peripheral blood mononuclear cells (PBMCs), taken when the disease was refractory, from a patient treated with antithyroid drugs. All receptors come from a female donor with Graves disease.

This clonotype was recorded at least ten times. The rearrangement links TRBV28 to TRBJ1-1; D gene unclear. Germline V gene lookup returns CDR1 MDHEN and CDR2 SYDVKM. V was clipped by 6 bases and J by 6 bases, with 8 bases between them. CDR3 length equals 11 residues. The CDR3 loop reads CASSLTSEAFF. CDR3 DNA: TGTGCCAGCAGCTTAACATCTGAAGCTTTCTTT.

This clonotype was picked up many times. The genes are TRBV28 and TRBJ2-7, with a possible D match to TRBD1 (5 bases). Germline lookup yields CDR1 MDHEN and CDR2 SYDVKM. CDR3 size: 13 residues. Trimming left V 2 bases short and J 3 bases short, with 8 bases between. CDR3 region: CASSLQGIYEQYF. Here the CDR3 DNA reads TGTGCCAGCAGTTTACAGGGTATCTACGAGCAGTACTTC. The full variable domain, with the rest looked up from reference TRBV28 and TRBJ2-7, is DVKVTQSSRYLVKRTGEKVFLECVQDMDHENMFWYRQDPGLGLRLIYFSYDVKMKEKGDIPEGYSVSREKKERFSLILESASTNQTSMYLCASSLQGIYEQYFGPGTRLTVT.

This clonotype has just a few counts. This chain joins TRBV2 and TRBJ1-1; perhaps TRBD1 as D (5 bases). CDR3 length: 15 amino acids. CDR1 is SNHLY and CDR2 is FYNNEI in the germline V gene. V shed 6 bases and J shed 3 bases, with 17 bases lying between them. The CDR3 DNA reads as TGTGCCAGCAGCGGGGCGGGGTTGGGGGACACTGAAGCTTTCTTT. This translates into CASSGAGLGDTEAFF.

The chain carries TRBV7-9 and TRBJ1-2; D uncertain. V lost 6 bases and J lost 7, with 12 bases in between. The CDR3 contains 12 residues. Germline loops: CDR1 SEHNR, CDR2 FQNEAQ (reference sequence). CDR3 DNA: TGTGCCAGCAGGATGGACTTCTCTGGCTACACCTTC. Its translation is CASRMDFSGYTF.

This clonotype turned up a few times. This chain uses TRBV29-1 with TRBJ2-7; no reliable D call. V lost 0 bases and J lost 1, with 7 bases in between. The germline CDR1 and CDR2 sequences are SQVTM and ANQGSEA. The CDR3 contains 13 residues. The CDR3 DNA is TGCAGCGTTGAAGATCAGGTTTCCTACGAGCAGTACTTC. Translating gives CSVEDQVSYEQYF.

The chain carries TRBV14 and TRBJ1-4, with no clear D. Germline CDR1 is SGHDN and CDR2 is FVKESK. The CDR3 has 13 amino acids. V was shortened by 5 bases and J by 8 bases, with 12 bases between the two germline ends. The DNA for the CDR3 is TGTGCCAGCAGCTCATTTGTCGGGGAAAAACTGTTTTTT. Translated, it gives CASSSFVGEKLFF.

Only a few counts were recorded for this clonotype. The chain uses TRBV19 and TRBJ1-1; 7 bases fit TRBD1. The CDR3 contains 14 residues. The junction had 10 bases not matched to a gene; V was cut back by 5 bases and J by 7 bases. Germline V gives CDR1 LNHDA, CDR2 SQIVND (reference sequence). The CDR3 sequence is CASSGGGLYVEAFF. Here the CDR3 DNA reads TGTGCCAGTAGTGGAGGGGGCTTATACGTTGAAGCTTTCTTT.

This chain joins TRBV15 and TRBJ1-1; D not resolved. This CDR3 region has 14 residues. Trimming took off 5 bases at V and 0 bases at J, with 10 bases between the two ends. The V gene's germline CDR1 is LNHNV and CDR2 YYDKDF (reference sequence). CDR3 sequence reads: CATSGSPLNTEAFF. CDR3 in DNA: TGTGCCACCAGCGGGTCACCTTTGAACACTGAAGCTTTCTTT.

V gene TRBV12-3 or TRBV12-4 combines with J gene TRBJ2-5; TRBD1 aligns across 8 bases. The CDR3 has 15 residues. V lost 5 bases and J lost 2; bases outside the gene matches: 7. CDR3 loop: CASSPGQAGQETQYF. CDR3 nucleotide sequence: TGTGCCAGCAGTCCGGGACAGGCGGGTCAAGAGACCCAGTACTTC.

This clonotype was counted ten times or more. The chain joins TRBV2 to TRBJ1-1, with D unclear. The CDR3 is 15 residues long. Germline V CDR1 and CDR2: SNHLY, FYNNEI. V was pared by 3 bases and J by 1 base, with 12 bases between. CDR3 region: CASSDPGLPNTEAFF. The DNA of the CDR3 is TGTGCCAGCAGTGACCCCGGACTCCCGAACACTGAAGCTTTCTTT.

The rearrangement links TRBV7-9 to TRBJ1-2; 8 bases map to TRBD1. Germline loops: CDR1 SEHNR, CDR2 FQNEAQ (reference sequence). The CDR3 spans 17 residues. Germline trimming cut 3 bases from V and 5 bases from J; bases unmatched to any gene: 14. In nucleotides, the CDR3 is TGTGCCAGCAGCTTCCAACCCGGACAGGGTCTGGGGTATGGCTACACCTTC. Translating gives CASSFQPGQGLGYGYTF.

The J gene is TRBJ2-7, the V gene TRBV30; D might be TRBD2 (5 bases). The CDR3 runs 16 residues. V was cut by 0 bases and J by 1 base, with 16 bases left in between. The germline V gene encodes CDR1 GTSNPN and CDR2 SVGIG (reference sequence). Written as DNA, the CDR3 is TGTGCCTGGAGTGTCACAAGACTACCCCTTTCCTACGAGCAGTACTTC. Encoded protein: CAWSVTRLPLSYEQYF.

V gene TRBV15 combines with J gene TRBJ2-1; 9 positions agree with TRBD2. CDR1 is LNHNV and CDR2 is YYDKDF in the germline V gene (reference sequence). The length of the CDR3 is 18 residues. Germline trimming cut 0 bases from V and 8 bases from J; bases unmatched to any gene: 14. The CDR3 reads CATSRDVLREGLIYEQFF. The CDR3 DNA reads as TGTGCCACCAGCAGAGATGTTCTGCGGGAGGGCCTTATTTATGAGCAGTTCTTC.

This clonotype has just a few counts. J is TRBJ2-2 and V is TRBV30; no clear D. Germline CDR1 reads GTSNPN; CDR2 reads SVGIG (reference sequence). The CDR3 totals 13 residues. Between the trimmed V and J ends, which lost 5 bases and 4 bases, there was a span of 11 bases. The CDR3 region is CAWAKTRTGELFF. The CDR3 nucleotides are TGTGCCTGGGCCAAGACCCGCACCGGGGAGCTGTTTTTT.

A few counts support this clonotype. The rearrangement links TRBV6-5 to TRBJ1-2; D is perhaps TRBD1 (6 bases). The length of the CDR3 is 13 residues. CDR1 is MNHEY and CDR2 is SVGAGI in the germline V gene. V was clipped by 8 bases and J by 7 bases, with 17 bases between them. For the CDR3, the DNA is TGTGCCAGCGGTTCCTGCAGGGGATGTGGCTACACCTTC. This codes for CASGSCRGCGYTF.

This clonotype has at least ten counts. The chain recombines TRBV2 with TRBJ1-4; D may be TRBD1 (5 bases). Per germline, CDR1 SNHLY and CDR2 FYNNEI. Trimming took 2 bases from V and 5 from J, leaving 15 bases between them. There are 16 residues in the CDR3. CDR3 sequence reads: CASSEMGGTPNEKLFF. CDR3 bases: TGTGCCAGCAGTGAAATGGGCGGGACCCCAAATGAAAAACTGTTTTTT. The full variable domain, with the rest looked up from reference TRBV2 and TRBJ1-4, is EPEVTQTPSHQVTQMGQEVILRCVPISNHLYFYWYRQILGQKVEFLVSFYNNEISEKSEIFDDQFSVERPDGSNFTLKIRSTKLEDSAMYFCASSEMGGTPNEKLFFGSGTQLSVL.

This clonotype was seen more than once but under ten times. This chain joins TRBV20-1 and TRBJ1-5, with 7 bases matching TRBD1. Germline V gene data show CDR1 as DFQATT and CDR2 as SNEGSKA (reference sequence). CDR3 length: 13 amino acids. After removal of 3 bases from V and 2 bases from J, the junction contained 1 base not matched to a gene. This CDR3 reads CSASGQGNQPQHF. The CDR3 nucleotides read TGCAGTGCTAGTGGACAGGGCAATCAGCCCCAGCATTTT.

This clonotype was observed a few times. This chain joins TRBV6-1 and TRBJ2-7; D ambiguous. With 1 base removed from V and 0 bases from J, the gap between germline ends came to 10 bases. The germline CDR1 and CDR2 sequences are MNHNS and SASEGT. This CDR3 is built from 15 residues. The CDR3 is CASSEGPNLSYEQYF. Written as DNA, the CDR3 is TGTGCCAGCAGTGAAGGCCCTAATCTCTCCTACGAGCAGTACTTC.